Detailed here is one TCR beta chain. Its antigen is not known. The repertoire was sequenced with immunoSEQ multiplex PCR; TCRdb's copy has only in-frame clones and lacks some. The sample includes about 50,000 clones, roughly 90% seen only once; the top ten take roughly a sixth. The data belong to a study of Tregs in tolerant kidney transplant recipients. With V trimmed by 3 bases and J by 3 bases, 8 bases remained unmatched. CDR3 size: 17 residues. CDR1 is SGHVS and CDR2 is FNYEAQ in the germline V gene. Study-level points and caveats: The small number of patients limits these findings pending further validation.

Mixed chimerism was transient after nonmyeloablative marrow transplants from related graft donors. The rearrangement joins TRBV7-6 to TRBJ2-1, with 10 bases that match TRBD2. The origin of this receptor is a human patient who received a combined kidney and bone marrow transplant. Some T cells may trace back to the graft donor. The sample consisted of CD8+ T cells from blood (PBMCs), taken 12 months after the transplant. The CDR3 nucleotides are TGTGCCAGCAGCTTCCAGAGCGGGGGGGCTTTCTACAATGAGCAGTTCTTC. It is translated as CASSFQSGGAFYNEQFF.